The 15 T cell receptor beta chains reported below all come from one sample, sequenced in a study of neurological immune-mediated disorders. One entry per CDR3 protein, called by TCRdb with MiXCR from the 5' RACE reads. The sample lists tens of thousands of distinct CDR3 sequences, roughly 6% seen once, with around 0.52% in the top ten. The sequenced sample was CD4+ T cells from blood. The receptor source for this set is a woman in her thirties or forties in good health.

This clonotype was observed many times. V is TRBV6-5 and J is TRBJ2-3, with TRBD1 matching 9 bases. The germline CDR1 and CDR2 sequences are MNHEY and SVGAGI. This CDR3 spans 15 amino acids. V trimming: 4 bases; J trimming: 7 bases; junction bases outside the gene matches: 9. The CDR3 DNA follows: TGTGCCAGCAGTTGGGATACACAGGGGGCGAATACGCAGTATTTT. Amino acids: CASSWDTQGANTQYF.

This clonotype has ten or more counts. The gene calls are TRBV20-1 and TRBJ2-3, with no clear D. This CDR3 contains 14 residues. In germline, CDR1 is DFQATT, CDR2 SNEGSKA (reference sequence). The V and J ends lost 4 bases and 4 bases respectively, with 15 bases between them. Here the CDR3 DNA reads TGCAGTGCTATCGCAGCCCCCGACTCAGATACGCAGTATTTT. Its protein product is CSAIAAPDSDTQYF.

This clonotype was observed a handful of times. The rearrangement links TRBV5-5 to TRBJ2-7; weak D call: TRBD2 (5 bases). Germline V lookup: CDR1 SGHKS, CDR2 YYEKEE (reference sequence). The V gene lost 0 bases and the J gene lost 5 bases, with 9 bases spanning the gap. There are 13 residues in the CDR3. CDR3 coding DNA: TGTGCCAGCAGCTTGGGAGGGAGCAACGAGCAGTACTTC. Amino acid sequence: CASSLGGSNEQYF.

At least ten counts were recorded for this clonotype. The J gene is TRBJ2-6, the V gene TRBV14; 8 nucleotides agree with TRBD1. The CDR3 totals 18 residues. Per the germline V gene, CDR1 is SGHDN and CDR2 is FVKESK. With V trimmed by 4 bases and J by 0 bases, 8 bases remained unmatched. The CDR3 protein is CASSREDRVFSGANVLTF. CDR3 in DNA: TGTGCCAGCAGCCGAGAGGACAGGGTATTCTCTGGGGCCAACGTCCTGACTTTC. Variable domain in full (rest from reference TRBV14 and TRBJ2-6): EAGVTQFPSHSVIEKGQTVTLRCDPISGHDNLYWYRRVMGKEIKFLLHFVKESKQDESGMPNNRFLAERTGGTYSTLKVQPAELEDSGVYFCASSREDRVFSGANVLTFGAGSRLTVL.

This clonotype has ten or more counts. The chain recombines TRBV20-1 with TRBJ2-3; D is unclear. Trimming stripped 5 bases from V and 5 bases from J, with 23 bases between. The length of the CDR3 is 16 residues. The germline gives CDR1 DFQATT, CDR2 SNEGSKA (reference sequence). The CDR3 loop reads CSAQNPTADVEDTQYF. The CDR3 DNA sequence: TGCAGTGCTCAAAACCCTACGGCGGACGTGGAAGATACGCAGTATTTT.

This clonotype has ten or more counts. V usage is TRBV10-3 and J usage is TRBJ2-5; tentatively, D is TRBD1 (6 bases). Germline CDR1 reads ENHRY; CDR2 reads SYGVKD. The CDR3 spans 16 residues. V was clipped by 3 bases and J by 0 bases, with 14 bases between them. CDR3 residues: CAISDGGHTYQETQYF. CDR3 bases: TGTGCCATCAGTGATGGGGGACATACGTACCAAGAGACCCAGTACTTC.

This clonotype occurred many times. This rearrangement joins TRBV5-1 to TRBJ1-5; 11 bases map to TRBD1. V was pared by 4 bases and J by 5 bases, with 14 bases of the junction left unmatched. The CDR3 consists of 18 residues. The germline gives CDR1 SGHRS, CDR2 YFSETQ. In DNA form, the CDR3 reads TGCGCCAGCAGCCACCAGTTATTCGGGACAGGGGGAGATCAGCCCCAGCATTTT. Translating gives CASSHQLFGTGGDQPQHF.

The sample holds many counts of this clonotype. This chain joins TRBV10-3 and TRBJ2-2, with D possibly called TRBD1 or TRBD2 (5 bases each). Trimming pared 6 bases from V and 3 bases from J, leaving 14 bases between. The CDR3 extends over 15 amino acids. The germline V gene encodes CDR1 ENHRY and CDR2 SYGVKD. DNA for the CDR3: TGTGCCATCAGGCCCGGACGGGGCTACACCGGGGAGCTGTTTTTT. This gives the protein CAIRPGRGYTGELFF.

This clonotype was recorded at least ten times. CDR3 in amino acids: CASRVALAGYNEQFF. The CDR3 region has the DNA TGTGCCAGCAGGGTCGCGCTAGCGGGATACAATGAGCAGTTCTTC. The genes are TRBV6-2 or TRBV6-3 and TRBJ2-1; 9 bases agree with TRBD2. CDR1 and CDR2 (germline): MNHEY, SVGEGT. V lost 6 bases, J lost 4 bases, and 7 bases stayed unmatched. The CDR3 consists of 15 residues.

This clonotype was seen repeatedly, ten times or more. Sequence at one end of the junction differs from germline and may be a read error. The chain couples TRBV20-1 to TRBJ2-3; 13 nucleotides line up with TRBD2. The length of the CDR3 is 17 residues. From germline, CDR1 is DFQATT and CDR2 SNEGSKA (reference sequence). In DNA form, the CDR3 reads TGCAGTGCACCGGGACTAGCGGGGTCAAGAGGCACCGATACGCAGTATTTT. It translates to CSAPGLAGSRGTDTQYF.

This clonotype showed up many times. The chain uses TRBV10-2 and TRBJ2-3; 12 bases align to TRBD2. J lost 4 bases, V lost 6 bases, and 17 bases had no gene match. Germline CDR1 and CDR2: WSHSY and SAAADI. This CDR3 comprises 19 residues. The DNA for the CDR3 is TGCGCCAGCAGAGGACAGAGTATACTAGCGGGAGGAGGGGCAGATACGCAGTATTTT. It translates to CASRGQSILAGGGADTQYF.

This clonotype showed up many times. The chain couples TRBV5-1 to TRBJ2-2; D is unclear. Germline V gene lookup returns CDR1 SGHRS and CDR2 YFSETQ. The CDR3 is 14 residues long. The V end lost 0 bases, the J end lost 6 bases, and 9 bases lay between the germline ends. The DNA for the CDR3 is TGCGCCAGCAGCTTGGAAGCAGTCCCCGGGGAGCTGTTTTTT. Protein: CASSLEAVPGELFF.

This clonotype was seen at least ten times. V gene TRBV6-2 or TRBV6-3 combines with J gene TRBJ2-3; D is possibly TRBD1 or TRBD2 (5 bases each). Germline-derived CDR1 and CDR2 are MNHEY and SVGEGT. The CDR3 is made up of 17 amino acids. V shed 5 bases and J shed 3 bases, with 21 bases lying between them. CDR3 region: CASSPGDRFVLTDTQYF. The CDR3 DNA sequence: TGTGCCAGCAGTCCCGGGGACCGCTTCGTACTTACAGATACGCAGTATTTT.

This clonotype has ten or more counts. CDR3 loop: CASSQDQWAGELFF. The CDR3 DNA reads TGTGCCAGCAGCCAAGACCAGTGGGCCGGGGAGCTGTTTTTT. This chain uses TRBV3-1 with TRBJ2-2; D is ambiguous. Germline-derived CDR1 and CDR2 are LGHDT and YNNKEL (reference sequence). Trimming left V 0 bases short and J 6 bases short, with 8 bases between. The CDR3 runs 14 residues.

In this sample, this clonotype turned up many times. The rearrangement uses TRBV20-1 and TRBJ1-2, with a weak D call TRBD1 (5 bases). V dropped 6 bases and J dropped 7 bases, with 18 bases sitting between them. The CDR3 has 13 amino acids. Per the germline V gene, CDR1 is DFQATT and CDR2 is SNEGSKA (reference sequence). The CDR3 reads CSASGHPAGGYTF. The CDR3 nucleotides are TGCAGTGCCAGTGGACACCCGGCGGGTGGCTACACCTTC.